One and the same sample provided the 15 T cell receptor beta chains below, sequenced in a study of Ad26.COV2.S vaccination and SARS-CoV-2 variants. TCRdb keeps only in-frame clones here, not all; method: immunoSEQ multiplex PCR. The profile covers a few hundred thousand clones, with 92% appearing a single time and around 1.7% taken by the ten largest. Treatment denoted: about 20 received Ad26.COV2.S at low or high dose, single or two shots; several received placebo; per-sample allocation not given. Sampling took place 63 days after the first vaccine or placebo injection. The sample was peripheral blood, taken in a trial of Ad26.COV2.S vaccine versus placebo. The origin of the receptors is a person aged 18 to 65 who received the Ad26.COV2.S COVID-19 vaccine or a placebo.

This chain connects TRBV29-1 to TRBJ2-2; the D is unclear. Trimming cost V 6 bases and J 1 base, with 6 bases left between them. The CDR3 runs 12 residues. The germline gives CDR1 SQVTM, CDR2 ANQGSEA. CDR3 in amino acids: CSVLQNTGELFF. CDR3 bases: TGCAGCGTCCTGCAGAACACCGGGGAGCTGTTTTTT.

The chain uses TRBV7-2 and TRBJ1-5; the D gene is possibly TRBD1 (6 bases). Trimming took off 1 base at V and 3 bases at J, with 10 bases between the two ends. The CDR3 extends over 15 amino acids. Germline V gene data show CDR1 as SGHTA and CDR2 as FQGNSA. DNA for the CDR3: TGTGCCAGCAGCTTAGAATGGGGGCCCAATCAGCCCCAGCATTTT. Protein product: CASSLEWGPNQPQHF. Based on the CDR3 plus reference TRBV7-2 and TRBJ1-5, the full variable domain is GAGVSQSPSNKVTEKGKDVELRCDPISGHTALYWYRQSLGQGLEFLIYFQGNSAPDKSGLPSDRFSAERTGGSVSTLTIQRTQQEDSAVYLCASSLEWGPNQPQHFGDGTRLSIL.

The genes are TRBV29-1 and TRBJ1-2, with D unresolved. The V end was cut by 0 bases, the J end by 5 bases, with 13 bases between. CDR1 SQVTM and CDR2 ANQGSEA come from the germline V gene. There are 14 residues in the CDR3. CDR3 sequence: CSVEDNSSIYGYTF. In DNA, the CDR3 is TGCAGCGTTGAAGATAACAGCTCGATTTATGGCTACACCTTC.

The chain links TRBV5-6 to TRBJ2-5, with TRBD2 matching 9 bases. This CDR3 is 17 amino acids long. Germline V CDR1 and CDR2: SGHDT, YYEEEE. V was pared by 2 bases and J by 6 bases, with 14 bases of the junction left unmatched. The CDR3 sequence is CASSFWGRLAGTKTQYF. CDR3 DNA: TGTGCCAGCAGCTTCTGGGGGAGGCTAGCGGGGACGAAGACCCAGTACTTC.

The V call is TRBV14, the J call TRBJ1-5; D uncertain. The length of the CDR3 is 13 residues. V lost 1 base and J lost 9, with 10 bases in between. Germline V gene lookup returns CDR1 SGHDN and CDR2 FVKESK. CDR3 DNA: TGTGCCAGCAGCCAAGTGGGATGGGGGCCCCAGCATTTT. This codes for CASSQVGWGPQHF.

The chain recombines TRBV5-4 with TRBJ1-2; TRBD1 aligns across 10 bases. Trimming removed 7 bases from V and 7 bases from J; junction bases left unmatched: 7. This CDR3 contains 13 residues. Germline CDR1 SGHNT, CDR2 YYREEE (reference sequence). CDR3: CASGTGVSLGYTF. CDR3 bases: TGTGCCAGCGGGACAGGGGTTTCTCTTGGCTACACCTTC.

The chain couples TRBV18 to TRBJ1-3, with TRBD1 as a possible D gene (5 bases). Per germline, CDR1 KGHSH and CDR2 LQKENI. This CDR3 is 14 amino acids long. Trimming took 6 bases from V and 4 from J, leaving 13 bases between them. CDR3 nucleotide sequence: TGTGCCAGCTCTTCCGGGGGGTGGGGAAACACCATATATTTT. Its protein product is CASSSGGWGNTIYF.

The CDR3, as DNA: TGTGCCAGCAGTTTATCGCGGCAAACAGATACGCAGTATTTT. Its protein product is CASSLSRQTDTQYF. The rearrangement uses TRBV27 and TRBJ2-3; no clear D. Trimming removed 0 bases at V and 3 bases at J, with 7 bases between. Germline CDR1 and CDR2: MNHEY and SMNVEV (reference sequence). The CDR3 covers 14 residues.

The CDR3 protein is CASSLEPGGNTEAFF. The DNA for the CDR3 is TGCGCCAGCAGCTTGGAGCCAGGGGGGAACACTGAAGCTTTCTTT. The gene calls are TRBV5-1 and TRBJ1-1; 7 bases line up with TRBD1. Looked up from germline, CDR1 is SGHRS and CDR2 is YFSETQ. J lost 1 base, V lost 0 bases, and 3 bases had no gene match. CDR3 size: 15 residues.

CDR3 DNA sequence: TGTGCCAGCAGCATGGACATCTACAATGAGCAGTTCTTC. It is translated as CASSMDIYNEQFF. This chain uses TRBV5-5 with TRBJ2-1; D may be TRBD1 (5 bases). The CDR3 has 13 residues. Germline lookup yields CDR1 SGHKS and CDR2 YYEKEE (reference sequence). Between the trimmed V and J ends, which lost 4 bases and 3 bases, there was a span of 8 bases.

The chain uses TRBV27 and TRBJ1-2; TRBD1 agrees at 9 bases. Germline CDR1 is MNHEY and CDR2 is SMNVEV (reference sequence). Trimming at V came to 5 bases and at J to 8 bases, leaving 15 bases not matched to a gene. This CDR3 spans 16 amino acids. CDR3 region: CASSDPGQGRAGGYTF. CDR3 in DNA: TGTGCCAGCAGTGATCCGGGACAGGGCAGAGCGGGGGGCTACACCTTC.

This CDR3 reads CSVEGRLGYEQYF. The CDR3 nucleotides are TGCAGCGTTGAAGGGAGGTTGGGTTACGAGCAGTACTTC. This rearrangement joins TRBV29-1 to TRBJ2-7; D perhaps matches TRBD2 (5 bases). Trimming took off 1 base at V and 4 bases at J, with 11 bases between the two ends. This CDR3 region has 13 residues. The V gene's germline CDR1 is SQVTM and CDR2 ANQGSEA.

This chain uses TRBV7-9 with TRBJ2-7; 9 nucleotides align to TRBD2. V lost 4 bases, J lost 3 bases, and 4 bases stayed unmatched. From germline, CDR1 is SEHNR and CDR2 FQNEAQ (reference sequence). The CDR3 extends over 14 amino acids. CDR3 region: CASSSGTSSYEQYF. In nucleotides, the CDR3 is TGTGCCAGCAGCTCCGGGACTAGCAGCTACGAGCAGTACTTC.

With regard to this clone: Other DNA sequences from this sample encode an identical CDR3 as well. This chain joins TRBV6-5 and TRBJ1-1; the match to TRBD1 covers 8 bases. V lost 0 bases to trimming and J lost 3 bases; unmatched junction nucleotides: 3. The CDR3 is 15 residues long. The germline gives CDR1 MNHEY, CDR2 SVGAGI. CDR3 coding DNA: TGTGCCAGCAGTTACTCGAGACAGGGGCACACTGAAGCTTTCTTT. Its protein is CASSYSRQGHTEAFF.

The V and J genes are TRBV10-3 and TRBJ1-3; D not resolved. The germline V and J ends were trimmed by 2 bases and 6 bases, with 14 bases remaining between them. The CDR3 is made up of 15 amino acids. Germline-derived CDR1 and CDR2 are ENHRY and SYGVKD. The CDR3 region has the DNA TGTGCCATCAGTGAGGGATCAAATCGTAAAAACACCATATATTTT. Encoded protein: CAISEGSNRKNTIYF.